The clone carrying this T cell receptor (beta chain) appeared a single time. The antigen is unknown. This sample is part of a study of post-analysis software for immune sequencing data. Trimming removed 6 bases from V and 12 bases from J, with 9 bases in between. This CDR3 has 11 residues. Findings of the study overall: Patients with multiple sclerosis recorded significantly lower normalized Chao1 diversity than controls, the study found. Compared with controls, patients had more of five TRBV segments, including TRBV5-6, TRBV5-1 and TRBV20-1. Samples from one preparation batch, clustered by F measure, grouped strongly together.

TCR beta libraries were prepared from cDNA with unique molecular identifiers. Each sample of roughly 0.95 to 10 million input T cells yielded around 500,000 cDNA molecules, so each molecule approximated one T cell. TCRdb re-called the PCR reads with MiXCR, one entry per CDR3 protein. The repertoire has hundreds of thousands of distinct CDR3 sequences, 55% to 70% of them found once; the top ten carry 11%. The receptor comes from a girl aged 2-15 years with multiple sclerosis. The chain uses TRBV12-3 or TRBV12-4 and TRBJ2-6; D ambiguous. Sequencing used blood. The DNA of the CDR3 is TGTGCCAGCAGCGGGCCTGGCGTCCTGACTTTC. As protein: CASSGPGVLTF.